The source of this TCR beta chain is a study of T cell responses to AZD1222 COVID-19 vaccine. Comment on this clone: What it recognizes is unknown.

Only in-frame clones appear in the TCRdb table, and some are missing; sequencing was by immunoSEQ multiplex PCR. The profile covers 180,000 or so clones, with 92% appearing a single time and 1% to 1.5% taken by the ten largest. Study observations and caveats: Repertoires in all cases were sampled only once the peak T cell response had passed.

This material consisted of peripheral blood, taken 28 days after the second AZD1222 dose. The TCR comes from an adult who received the AZD1222 COVID-19 vaccine.

The CDR3 protein is CASLTGFMNTEAFF. As DNA, the CDR3 is TGTGCCAGCTTAACAGGATTCATGAACACTGAAGCTTTCTTT. J is TRBJ1-1 and V is TRBV7-9, with TRBD1 as a possible D gene (5 bases). This CDR3 contains 14 residues. Trimming pared 8 bases from V and 0 bases from J, leaving 13 bases between. Germline CDR1 and CDR2: SEHNR and FQNEAQ (reference sequence). Full variable domain (rest looked up from reference TRBV7-9 and TRBJ1-1): DTGVSQNPRHKITKRGQNVTFRCDPISEHNRLYWYRQTLGQGPEFLTYFQNEAQLEKSRLLSDRFSAERPKGSFSTLEIQRTEQGDSAMYLCASLTGFMNTEAFFGQGTRLTVV.